This T cell receptor (beta chain) was observed in a study of regulatory T cells in long-lasting Graves disease. The study, taken as a whole, reports: Persistent disease preferred TRBV28, TRBJ1-2 and TRBJ2-5.

This CDR3 spans 17 amino acids. V was pared by 0 bases and J by 1 base, with 11 bases of the junction left unmatched. The germline V gene encodes CDR1 DFQATT and CDR2 SNEGSKA (reference sequence). Time point in this sample: newly diagnosed GD, antithyroid drugs for less than 3 months. PBMC RNA was the source of the TCR library. Tubes containing EDTA received roughly 8.8 milliliters of drawn peripheral blood. The authors built TCR beta libraries using iRepertoire HTBI primers and Arm-PCR of CDR3 regions. MiXCR, applied by TCRdb to the multiplex PCR reads, yields one record per CDR3 protein. The sample yields hundreds of thousands of distinct CDR3 sequences, approximately 16% seen once. This clonotype was seen at least ten times. Its antigen is unknown. Another study also made use of these data, one on T cells in Graves' hyperthyroidism and ophthalmopathy. According to that study: Stable Graves' hyperthyroidism meant no ophthalmopathy progression within 18 months. Researchers ran a first-round RT-PCR on the TCR CDR3 using the HTBI primer set.

This clonotype was obtained from a man aged 35 to 55 with Graves disease. Material: peripheral blood mononuclear cells (PBMCs), obtained at new diagnosis, from a patient treated with antithyroid drugs. The gene calls are TRBV20-1 and TRBJ1-1, with 7 nucleotides matching TRBD1. The CDR3, as DNA: TGCAGTGCTAGAGATCTCCTCACAGGGGTTCGGAACACTGAAGCTTTCTTT. As protein: CSARDLLTGVRNTEAFF.